The 13 T cell receptor beta chains reported below all come from one sample, sequenced in a study of blood T cell repertoires in COVID-19. Sequenced by immunoSEQ multiplex PCR; TCRdb stores in-frame clones only, minus some. The sample gives 250,000 to 350,000 clones, around 90% of which show up once; less than 1% is in the top ten. Sequenced input: peripheral blood. The receptors stem from a woman in her forties who had recovered from COVID-19.

The chain links TRBV5-1 to TRBJ1-2; weak D call: TRBD1 (5 bases). The CDR3 consists of 15 residues. Germline V lookup: CDR1 SGHRS, CDR2 YFSETQ. Trimming shortened V by 6 bases and J by 6 bases, and 21 bases separated the two germline ends. DNA of the CDR3: TGCGCCAGCACCCTCCCTGGGGCGGGAGTAGATGGCTACACCTTC. It encodes CASTLPGAGVDGYTF.

The chain employs TRBV2 and TRBJ2-2, with D possibly being TRBD1 (6 bases). Per the germline V gene, CDR1 is SNHLY and CDR2 is FYNNEI. There are 17 residues in the CDR3. Trimming pared 7 bases from V and 0 bases from J, leaving 18 bases between. CDR3 in DNA: TGTGCCAGCATCCAGGGGAGTCCGGGTGCGAACACCGGGGAGCTGTTTTTT. Translation gives CASIQGSPGANTGELFF.

The chain employs TRBV19 and TRBJ2-2; 9 nucleotides agree with TRBD1. V lost 5 bases, J lost 4 bases, and 2 bases stayed unmatched. Germline CDR1 and CDR2: LNHDA and SQIVND (reference sequence). The CDR3 extends over 14 amino acids. This chain's CDR3 is CASSAGQGTGELFF. The CDR3 coding sequence is TGTGCCAGTAGTGCGGGACAGGGCACCGGGGAGCTGTTTTTT.

The chain uses TRBV5-8 and TRBJ2-4, with TRBD1 matching 9 bases. CDR3 length equals 15 residues. V gave up 4 bases and J gave up 14 bases; unmatched junction bases: 16. CDR1 is SGHTS, CDR2 YDEGEE, per germline. CDR3: CASSPRREDRGNKYF. CDR3 nucleotides: TGTGCCAGCAGCCCTCGAAGGGAGGACAGGGGCAATAAGTACTTC.

The chain carries TRBV6-4 and TRBJ2-2; TRBD2 matches at 13 bases. This CDR3 region has 16 residues. Looked up from germline, CDR1 is MRHNA and CDR2 is SNTAGT. J gave up 5 bases and V 0 bases, and 0 bases lay outside the gene matches. This CDR3 is CASSDSGLAGTGELFF. CDR3 DNA: TGTGCCAGCAGTGACTCGGGACTAGCGGGAACCGGGGAGCTGTTTTTT.

The rearrangement uses TRBV29-1 and TRBJ2-7; 9 bases match TRBD1. Trimming took 4 bases from V and 5 from J; bases not matched to a gene: 6. Germline CDR1 reads SQVTM; CDR2 reads ANQGSEA. The CDR3 is made up of 13 amino acids. The CDR3 loop is CSVVLDRGNEQYF. The CDR3 region has the DNA TGCAGCGTTGTTTTGGACAGGGGTAACGAGCAGTACTTC.

The chain has TRBV7-9 and TRBJ2-2; D gene unclear. The CDR3 contains 12 residues. CDR1 is SEHNR, CDR2 FQNEAQ, per germline (reference sequence). Trimming removed 2 bases from V and 6 bases from J, with 4 bases in between. The CDR3 sequence: CASSLLSGELFF. The CDR3 nucleotides are TGTGCCAGCAGCTTACTCTCCGGGGAGCTGTTTTTT.

The V and J genes are TRBV21-1 and TRBJ2-1; TRBD1, the table's D call, lacks a check against the DNA. TRBV21-1 is flagged as a pseudogene. The CDR3 loop spans 22 amino acids. In DNA form, the CDR3 reads TGTGCCAGCAGCAAAGAAGGGACAGGGTGCCGTAGAGAGGAACAAACAGACAATGAGCAGTTCTTC. Encoded protein: CASSKEGTGCRREEQTDNEQFF.

The V and J genes are TRBV6-1 and TRBJ1-5; D is perhaps TRBD1 (6 bases). The CDR3 totals 18 residues. Trimming shortened V by 3 bases and J by 0 bases, and 18 bases separated the two germline ends. CDR1 and CDR2 from the germline V gene are MNHNS and SASEGT. CDR3 protein: CASSDPSLGQRSNQPQHF. As DNA, the CDR3 is TGTGCCAGCAGTGACCCGTCCCTTGGACAGCGTAGCAATCAGCCCCAGCATTTT.

This chain joins TRBV2 and TRBJ2-4; TRBD1 agrees at 7 bases. Germline V gives CDR1 SNHLY, CDR2 FYNNEI. V gave up 5 bases and J gave up 7 bases; unmatched junction bases: 11. There are 15 residues in the CDR3. The CDR3 reads CASSYVTGLLNIQYF. In DNA form, the CDR3 reads TGTGCCAGCAGTTACGTGACAGGGCTACTTAACATTCAGTACTTC.

V and J are TRBV28 and TRBJ2-7; TRBD1 agrees at 9 bases. Unmatched junction bases numbered 6, after V lost 3 bases and J lost 6 bases. The CDR3 loop spans 14 amino acids. CDR1 and CDR2 from the germline V gene are MDHEN and SYDVKM. CDR3 DNA sequence: TGTGCCAGCAGTTTCGGGACAGGGTTTTTCGAGCAGTACTTC. As protein: CASSFGTGFFEQYF.

This CDR3 is CATSDSTGQGSNYGYTF. The CDR3 DNA reads as TGTGCCACCAGTGACTCGACGGGACAGGGTTCGAACTATGGCTACACCTTC. The V gene is TRBV24-1, the J gene TRBJ1-2; 9 nucleotides agree with TRBD1. This CDR3 region has 17 residues. Germline V gene data show CDR1 as KGHDR and CDR2 as SFDVKD. J was trimmed by 2 bases and V by 4 bases; bases with no gene match: 10.

This clone was picked up one time. This sample also contains other DNA sequences that code for the same CDR3. This chain joins TRBV27 and TRBJ2-7; 8 nucleotides match TRBD2. V was pared by 6 bases and J by 3 bases, with 4 bases of the junction left unmatched. This CDR3 region has 13 residues. Germline V CDR1 and CDR2: MNHEY, SMNVEV (reference sequence). CDR3 in amino acids: CASRPSGSYEQYF. DNA of the CDR3: TGTGCCAGCAGGCCCAGCGGGAGCTACGAGCAGTACTTC.